Included here is one T cell receptor beta chain sequence, with context. Its antigen remains unidentified. Sequencing used cDNA as its template, made by extracting RNA and reverse transcribing it. The table came from immunoSEQ multiplex PCR; TCRdb's copy has only in-frame clones and leaves some out. The data contain 130,000 to 150,000 clones, 65% to 90% of them singletons. This sample was included in a study of CD8+ T cells in alopecia areata. Study-level information: Those treated were given oral tofacitinib at 5 to 10 mg twice daily. The share of scalp area affected provided the severity score for treated patients. Findings and caveats of the study: Scalp clonality, together with expanded CD8+ clones among the top 100, fell significantly with tofacitinib. Scalp samples also yield sequences of resident alphabeta T cells from normal skin.

The J segment lost 4 bases and the V segment lost 4 bases, leaving 11 bases of the junction unmatched. Germline V CDR1 and CDR2: SGHNT, YYREEE (reference sequence). This CDR3 has 16 residues. The treatment: oral pan-JAK inhibitor, 5-10 mg twice daily. This clonotype originated in a human donor with alopecia areata. The source was CD8+ T cells sorted from blood, collected at week 4, from a patient treated with tofacitinib. The V gene is TRBV5-4, the J gene TRBJ2-3; TRBD2 matches at 8 bases. As DNA, the CDR3 is TGTGCCAGCAGCGATCCGGCGGGGGGCTGGGCAGATACGCAGTATTTT. It is translated as CASSDPAGGWADTQYF. Full variable domain (missing parts from reference TRBV5-4 and TRBJ2-3): ETGVTQSPTHLIKTRGQQVTLRCSSQSGHNTVSWYQQALGQGPQFIFQYYREEENGRGNFPPRFSGLQFPNYSSELNVNALELDDSALYLCASSDPAGGWADTQYFGPGTRLTVL.